A single T cell receptor (beta chain) is shown here with its context. What it binds is not known. 60 Vbeta and 13 Jbeta primers were used in PCR. Profiling relied on immunoSEQ multiplex PCR, and the TCRdb table lists in-frame clones only, not all of them. The data show under 250,000 clones, approximately 80% seen once. The sample belongs to a study of cytomegalovirus exposure and HLA in healthy donors. Findings and limits, study-wide: Likely technical artifact: a cluster of highly shared sequence variants. Researchers had no immune exposure information except CMV serostatus available. Previous analysis showed most TCR beta V segments were productive about 90% or about 30% of the time.

The CDR3 is 13 residues long. The V gene lost 4 bases and the J gene lost 1 base, with 7 bases spanning the gap. The germline V gene has CDR1 SQVTM and CDR2 ANQGSEA. This TCR was sampled from a male donor in good health and CMV-seronegative. Sequencing used PBMCs. V is TRBV29-1 and J is TRBJ2-2, with D possibly TRBD2 on 6 matching bases. The CDR3 spells CSVGAGNTGELFF. The CDR3 region has the DNA TGCAGCGTTGGAGCGGGGAACACCGGGGAGCTGTTTTTT.